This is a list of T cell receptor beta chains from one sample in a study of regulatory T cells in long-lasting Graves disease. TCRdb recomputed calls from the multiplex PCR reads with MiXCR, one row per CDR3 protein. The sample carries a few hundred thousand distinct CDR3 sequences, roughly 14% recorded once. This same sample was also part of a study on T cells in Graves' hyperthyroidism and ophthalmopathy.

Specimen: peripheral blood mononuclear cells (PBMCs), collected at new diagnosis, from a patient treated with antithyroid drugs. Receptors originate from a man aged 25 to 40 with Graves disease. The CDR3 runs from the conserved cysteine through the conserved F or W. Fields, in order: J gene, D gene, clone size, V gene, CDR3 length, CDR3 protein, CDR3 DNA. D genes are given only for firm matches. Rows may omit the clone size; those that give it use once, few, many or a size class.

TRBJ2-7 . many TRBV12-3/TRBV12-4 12 CASSWGTLEQYF TGTGCCAGCAGTTGGGGTACCTTGGAGCAGTACTTC
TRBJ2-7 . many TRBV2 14 CASSGGQFSYEQYF TGTGCCAGCAGTGGCGGACAGTTCTCCTACGAGCAGTACTTC
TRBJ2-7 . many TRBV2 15 CASSAGQTSSYEQYF TGTGCCAGCAGCGCCGGACAGACGAGCTCCTACGAGCAGTACTTC
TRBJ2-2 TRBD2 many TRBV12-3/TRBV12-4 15 CASTLAGGPTGELFF TGTGCCAGCACCTTAGCGGGAGGGCCCACCGGGGAGCTGTTTTTT
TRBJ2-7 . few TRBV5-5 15 CASSFPSLASYEQYF TGTGCCAGCAGCTTTCCCTCCCTGGCCTCCTACGAGCAGTACTTC
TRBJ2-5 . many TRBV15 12 CATSREGETQYF TGTGCCACCAGCAGAGAAGGAGAGACCCAGTACTTC
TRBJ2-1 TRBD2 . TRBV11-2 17 CASSIGLAGGPLDEQFF TGTGCCAGCAGCATCGGACTAGCGGGAGGCCCGTTGGATGAGCAGTTCTTC
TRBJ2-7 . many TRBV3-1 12 CASSQWDGEQYF TGTGCCAGCAGCCAATGGGACGGCGAGCAGTACTTC
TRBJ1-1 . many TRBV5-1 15 CASSDLATRRTEAFF TGCGCCAGCAGCGACCTCGCGACACGACGCACTGAAGCTTTCTTT
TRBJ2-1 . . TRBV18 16 CASSPLADLTYNEQFF TGTGCCAGCTCACCACTAGCGGACCTAACCTACAATGAGCAGTTCTTC
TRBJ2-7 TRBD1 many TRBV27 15 CASSLSVGTAYEQYF TGTGCCAGCAGTTTATCTGTCGGGACAGCTTACGAGCAGTACTTC
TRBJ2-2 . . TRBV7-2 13 CASVGSHPGELFF TGTGCCAGTGTGGGCAGTCATCCCGGGGAGCTGTTTTTT
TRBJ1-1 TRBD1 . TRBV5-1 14 CASSRTGGPAEAFF TGCGCCAGCAGCCGCACAGGGGGGCCCGCTGAAGCTTTCTTT
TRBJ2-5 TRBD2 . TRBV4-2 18 CASSQVLAGDSRRETQYF TGTGCCAGCAGCCAAGTACTAGCGGGAGACTCCCGCAGAGAGACCCAGTACTTC
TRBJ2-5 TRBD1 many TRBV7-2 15 CASSKPGQPQETQYF TGTGCCAGCAGCAAACCGGGACAGCCCCAAGAGACCCAGTACTTC
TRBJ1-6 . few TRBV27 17 CASSYLYRVANNSPLHF TGTGCCAGCAGTTATCTATACAGGGTCGCAAATAATTCACCCCTCCACTTT
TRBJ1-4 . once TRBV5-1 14 CARGKGRINEKLFF TGCGCCAGAGGAAAGGGGCGGATTAATGAAAAACTGTTTTTT
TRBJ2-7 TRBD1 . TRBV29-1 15 CSVEAPDRGGYEQYF TGCAGCGTTGAAGCACCGGACAGGGGGGGATACGAGCAGTACTTC
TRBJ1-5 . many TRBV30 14 CAWSGNRDGQPQHF TGTGCCTGGAGTGGTAACAGGGACGGGCAGCCCCAGCATTTT
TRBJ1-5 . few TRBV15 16 CATSFPRRGSSQPQHF TGTGCCACCAGCTTTCCCCGAAGGGGGTCTAGTCAGCCCCAGCATTTT
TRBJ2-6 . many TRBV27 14 CASSLFGPFEVLTF TGTGCCAGCAGTTTATTCGGTCCTTTTGAGGTCCTGACTTTC
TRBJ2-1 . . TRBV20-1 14 CSASVAVIYNEQFF TGCAGTGCTAGCGTTGCGGTGATCTACAATGAGCAGTTCTTC
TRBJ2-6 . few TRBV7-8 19 CASSLSPTEGYSGANVLTF TGTGCCAGCAGCTTAAGCCCGACTGAAGGGTATTCTGGGGCCAACGTCCTGACTTTC
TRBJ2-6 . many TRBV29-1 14 CSVAVSSGANVLTF TGCAGCGTTGCTGTAAGCTCTGGGGCCAACGTCCTGACTTTC
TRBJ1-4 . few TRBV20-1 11 CSARKSGRLFF TGCAGTGCTAGAAAATCGGGGAGACTGTTTTTT
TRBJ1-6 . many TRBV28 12 CASSLKGSPLHF TGTGCCAGCAGTTTAAAAGGATCACCCCTCCACTTT
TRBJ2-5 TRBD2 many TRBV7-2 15 CASSLALSGGETQYF TGTGCCAGCAGCTTAGCCCTTTCGGGAGGAGAGACCCAGTACTTC
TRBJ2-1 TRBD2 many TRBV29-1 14 CSVVTGRAYDEQFF TGCAGCGTTGTCACCGGGAGGGCCTATGATGAGCAGTTCTTC
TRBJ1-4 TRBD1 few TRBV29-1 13 CSVVTGVKEKLFF TGCAGCGTTGTGACAGGGGTTAAGGAAAAACTGTTTTTT
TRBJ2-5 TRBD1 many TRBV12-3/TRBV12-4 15 CASSVGQGQQEIQYF TGTGCCAGCAGTGTAGGACAGGGTCAGCAAGAGATCCAGTACTTC
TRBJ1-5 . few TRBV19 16 CASTGRTDYSNQPQHF TGTGCCAGCACGGGGAGAACCGATTATAGCAATCAGCCCCAGCATTTT
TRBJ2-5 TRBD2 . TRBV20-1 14 CSARVVTGGETQYF TGCAGTGCTAGAGTGGTTACGGGGGGGGAGACCCAGTACTTC
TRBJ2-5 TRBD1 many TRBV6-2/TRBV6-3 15 CASSYSTGIQETQYF TGTGCCAGCAGTTACTCGACAGGGATACAAGAGACCCAGTACTTC